This T cell receptor (beta chain) was retrieved from a study of T cell responses to AZD1222 COVID-19 vaccine. The overall study: Investigators merged groups given second doses at roughly 4 or roughly 12 weeks. Findings and caveats of the study: The donor group comprised mostly white British people and more females; the analysis possibly underestimated clonal diversity. Spike-specific TCR breadth and depth both grew after two AZD1222 doses. Scientists sampled the repertoires only once the peak T cell response had passed.

As to this clone: The target antigen is unknown.

The ends lost 4 bases at V and 15 bases at J; junction bases unmatched: 12. The CDR3 length is 14 residues. Per germline, CDR1 LNHNV and CDR2 YYDKDF (reference sequence). Clones were read by immunoSEQ multiplex PCR, and TCRdb kept only the in-frame ones, dropping some. The table records over 100,000 clones, about 86% of them present only once. The sequence was obtained from an adult in good health. The chain carries TRBV15 and TRBJ1-4; 9 bases align to TRBD1. Specimen: peripheral blood, collected on day 0 of AZD1222 vaccination. Written as DNA, the CDR3 is TGTGCCACCAGCACCGGACAGGGGTCCTATGCGATGTTTTTT. Protein: CATSTGQGSYAMFF.